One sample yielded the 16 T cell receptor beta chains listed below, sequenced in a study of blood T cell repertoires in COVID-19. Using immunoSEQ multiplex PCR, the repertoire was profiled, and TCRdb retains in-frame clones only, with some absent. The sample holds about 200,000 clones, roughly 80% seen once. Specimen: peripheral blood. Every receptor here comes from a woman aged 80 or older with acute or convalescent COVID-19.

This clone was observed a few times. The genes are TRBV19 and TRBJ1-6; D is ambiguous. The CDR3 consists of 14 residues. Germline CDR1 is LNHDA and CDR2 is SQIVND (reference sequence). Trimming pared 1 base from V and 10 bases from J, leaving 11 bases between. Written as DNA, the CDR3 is TGTGCCAGTAGTATAGGTGGCATCCAATCACCCCTCCACTTT. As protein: CASSIGGIQSPLHF. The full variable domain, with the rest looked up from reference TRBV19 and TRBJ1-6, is DGGITQSPKYLFRKEGQNVTLSCEQNLNHDAMYWYRQDPGQGLRLIYYSQIVNDFQKGDIAEGYSVSREKKESFPLTVTSAQKNPTAFYLCASSIGGIQSPLHFGNGTRLTVT.

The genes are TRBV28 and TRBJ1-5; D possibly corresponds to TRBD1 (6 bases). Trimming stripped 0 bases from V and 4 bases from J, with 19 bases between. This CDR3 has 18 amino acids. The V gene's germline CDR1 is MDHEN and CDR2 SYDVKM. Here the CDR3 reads CASSLWGADSRGNQPQHF. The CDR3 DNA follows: TGTGCCAGCAGTTTATGGGGGGCCGATTCACGGGGAAATCAGCCCCAGCATTTT.

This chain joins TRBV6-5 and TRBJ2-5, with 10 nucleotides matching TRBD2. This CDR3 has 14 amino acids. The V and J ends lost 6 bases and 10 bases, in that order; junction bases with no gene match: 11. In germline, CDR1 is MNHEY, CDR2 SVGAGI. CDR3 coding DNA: TGTGCCAGCAGCCAAGCGGGGGGGGTTAAGGACCAGTACTTC. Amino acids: CASSQAGGVKDQYF.

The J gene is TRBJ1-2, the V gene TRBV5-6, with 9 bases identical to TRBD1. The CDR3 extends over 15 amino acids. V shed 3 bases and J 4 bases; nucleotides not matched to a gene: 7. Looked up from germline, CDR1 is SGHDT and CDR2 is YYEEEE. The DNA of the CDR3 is TGTGCCAGCAGCTGGGGACAGGGCCGAGTCTATGGCTACACCTTC. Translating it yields CASSWGQGRVYGYTF.

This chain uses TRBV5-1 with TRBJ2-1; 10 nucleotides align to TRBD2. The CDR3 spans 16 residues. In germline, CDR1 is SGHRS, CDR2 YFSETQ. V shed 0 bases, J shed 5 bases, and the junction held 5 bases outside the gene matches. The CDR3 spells CASSLAPGTSDNEQFF. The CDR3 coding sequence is TGCGCCAGCAGCTTGGCCCCCGGGACTAGCGACAATGAGCAGTTCTTC.

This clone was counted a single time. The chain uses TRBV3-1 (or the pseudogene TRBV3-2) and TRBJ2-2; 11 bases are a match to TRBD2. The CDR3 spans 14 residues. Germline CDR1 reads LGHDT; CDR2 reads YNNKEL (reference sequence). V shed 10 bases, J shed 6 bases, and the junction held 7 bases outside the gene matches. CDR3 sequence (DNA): TGTGCCACACTAGCGGGGGCCGGAGCCGGGGAGCTGTTTTTT. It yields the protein CATLAGAGAGELFF.

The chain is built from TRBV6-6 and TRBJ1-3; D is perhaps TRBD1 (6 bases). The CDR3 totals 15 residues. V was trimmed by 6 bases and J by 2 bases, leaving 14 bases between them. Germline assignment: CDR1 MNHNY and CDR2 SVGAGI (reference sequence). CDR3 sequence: CASRSSGDPGNTIYF. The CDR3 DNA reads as TGTGCCAGCAGGTCCTCAGGGGACCCTGGAAACACCATATATTTT.

The CDR3 coding sequence is TGTGCCAGCAGTCGCCAGACAAACGCTGAAGCTTTCTTT. Its translation: CASSRQTNAEAFF. The chain joins TRBV6-2 or TRBV6-3 to TRBJ1-1; D is unclear. The CDR3 is made up of 13 amino acids. Germline V gene lookup returns CDR1 MNHEY and CDR2 SVGEGT. V was clipped by 5 bases and J by 6 bases, with 13 bases between them.

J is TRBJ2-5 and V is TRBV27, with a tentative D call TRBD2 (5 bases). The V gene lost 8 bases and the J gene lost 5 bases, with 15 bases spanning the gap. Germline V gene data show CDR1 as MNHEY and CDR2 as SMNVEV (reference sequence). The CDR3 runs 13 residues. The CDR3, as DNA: TGTGCCAGCGGTCGGAGGATGGGGGAGACCCAGTACTTC. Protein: CASGRRMGETQYF.

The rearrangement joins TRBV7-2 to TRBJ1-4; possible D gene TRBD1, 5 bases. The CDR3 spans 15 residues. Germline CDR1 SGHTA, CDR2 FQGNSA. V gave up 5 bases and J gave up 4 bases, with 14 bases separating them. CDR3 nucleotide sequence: TGTGCCAGCAGCCTGGAGGGGCGGCTTAATGAAAAACTGTTTTTT. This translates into CASSLEGRLNEKLFF.

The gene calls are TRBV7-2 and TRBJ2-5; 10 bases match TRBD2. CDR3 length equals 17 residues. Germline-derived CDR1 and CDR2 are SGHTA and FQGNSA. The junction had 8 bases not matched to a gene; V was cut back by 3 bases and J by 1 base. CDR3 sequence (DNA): TGTGCCAGCAGCTTTATGGGGGTAGCGGGGGGCCAAGAGACCCAGTACTTC. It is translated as CASSFMGVAGGQETQYF.

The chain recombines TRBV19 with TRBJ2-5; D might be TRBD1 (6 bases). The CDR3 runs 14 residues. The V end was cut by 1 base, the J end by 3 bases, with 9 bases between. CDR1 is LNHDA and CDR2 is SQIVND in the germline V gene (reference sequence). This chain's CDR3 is CASSIVKGEETQYF. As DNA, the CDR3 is TGTGCCAGTAGTATAGTCAAGGGGGAAGAGACCCAGTACTTC. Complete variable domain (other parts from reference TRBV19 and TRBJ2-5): DGGITQSPKYLFRKEGQNVTLSCEQNLNHDAMYWYRQDPGQGLRLIYYSQIVNDFQKGDIAEGYSVSREKKESFPLTVTSAQKNPTAFYLCASSIVKGEETQYFGPGTRLLVL.

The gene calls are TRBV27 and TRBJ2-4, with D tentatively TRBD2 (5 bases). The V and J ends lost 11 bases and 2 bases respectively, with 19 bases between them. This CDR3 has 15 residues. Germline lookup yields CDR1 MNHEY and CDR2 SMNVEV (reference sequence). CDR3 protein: CAADGSGSPKNIQYF. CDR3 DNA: TGTGCCGCGGACGGGTCGGGGAGTCCCAAAAACATTCAGTACTTC.

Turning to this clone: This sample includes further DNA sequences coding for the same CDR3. CDR3 DNA sequence: TGTGCCAGCAGCTCGGGACTAGCGGGAGGCACAGATACGCAGTATTTT. It yields the protein CASSSGLAGGTDTQYF. The V and J genes are TRBV7-3 and TRBJ2-3; 14 positions match TRBD2. The CDR3 runs to 16 residues. Germline-derived CDR1 and CDR2 are SGHTA and FQGTGA. The trim removed 4 bases at V and 1 base at J, leaving 1 base unmatched.

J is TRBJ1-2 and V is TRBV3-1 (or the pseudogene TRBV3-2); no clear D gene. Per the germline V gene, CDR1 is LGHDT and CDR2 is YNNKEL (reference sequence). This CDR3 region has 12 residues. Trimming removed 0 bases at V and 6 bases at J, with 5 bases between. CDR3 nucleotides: TGTGCCAGCAGCCAAGAACGGGATGGCTACACCTTC. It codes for CASSQERDGYTF.

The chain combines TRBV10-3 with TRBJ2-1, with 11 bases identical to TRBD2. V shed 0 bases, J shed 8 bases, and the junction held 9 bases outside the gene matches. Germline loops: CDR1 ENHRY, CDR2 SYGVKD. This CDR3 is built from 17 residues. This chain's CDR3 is CAISESGLAVLRDEQFF. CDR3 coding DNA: TGTGCCATCAGTGAGTCGGGACTAGCGGTCCTGAGGGATGAGCAGTTCTTC.